This TCR beta chain is from a study of T cell responses to AZD1222 COVID-19 vaccine. The study, taken as a whole, reports: When two AZD1222 doses had been given, Spike-specific TCR breadth and depth rose. Every sample of the repertoires postdated the peak T cell response. Mostly white British, mostly female donors; authors suggested clonal diversity may be underestimated.

The V gene end was trimmed by 4 bases and the J gene end by 8 bases; junction bases not matched to a gene: 13. This CDR3 has 16 residues. Germline V gene lookup returns CDR1 LGHNA and CDR2 YNFKEQ. Regarding this clone: The antigen remains undetermined.

Libraries were prepared by immunoSEQ multiplex PCR; TCRdb keeps only in-frame clonotypes and omits some of them. The sample yields 130,000 or so clones, approximately 90% seen once. This clonotype was sampled from an adult in good health. Material: peripheral blood, obtained on day 0 of AZD1222 vaccination. The chain has TRBV4-2 and TRBJ1-1; 10 bases are a match to TRBD1. The CDR3 loop reads CASSLSGGGQGTEAFF. Written as DNA, the CDR3 is TGTGCCAGCAGCCTTTCTGGAGGGGGACAGGGGACCGAAGCTTTCTTT.